This T cell receptor (beta chain) was found in a study of blood T cell repertoires in COVID-19. With V trimmed by 3 bases and J by 5 bases, 16 bases remained unmatched. CDR3 length: 17 residues. Germline values: CDR1 DFQATT, CDR2 SNEGSKA (reference sequence). This table comes from immunoSEQ multiplex PCR, and its TCRdb copy is limited to in-frame clones, with some not included. Counted here are some 220,000 clones, around 81% occurring once; the ten biggest clones make up 5% to 8%. Source material: peripheral blood. The TCR was taken from a woman between 55 and 75 years old with active or convalescent COVID-19. V is TRBV20-1 and J is TRBJ1-5, with 7 bases matching TRBD1. CDR3 sequence (DNA): TGCAGTGCTAGTAGGGGGCGGCGATCTGAAGGGCATCAGCCCCAGCATTTT. It codes for CSASRGRRSEGHQPQHF.